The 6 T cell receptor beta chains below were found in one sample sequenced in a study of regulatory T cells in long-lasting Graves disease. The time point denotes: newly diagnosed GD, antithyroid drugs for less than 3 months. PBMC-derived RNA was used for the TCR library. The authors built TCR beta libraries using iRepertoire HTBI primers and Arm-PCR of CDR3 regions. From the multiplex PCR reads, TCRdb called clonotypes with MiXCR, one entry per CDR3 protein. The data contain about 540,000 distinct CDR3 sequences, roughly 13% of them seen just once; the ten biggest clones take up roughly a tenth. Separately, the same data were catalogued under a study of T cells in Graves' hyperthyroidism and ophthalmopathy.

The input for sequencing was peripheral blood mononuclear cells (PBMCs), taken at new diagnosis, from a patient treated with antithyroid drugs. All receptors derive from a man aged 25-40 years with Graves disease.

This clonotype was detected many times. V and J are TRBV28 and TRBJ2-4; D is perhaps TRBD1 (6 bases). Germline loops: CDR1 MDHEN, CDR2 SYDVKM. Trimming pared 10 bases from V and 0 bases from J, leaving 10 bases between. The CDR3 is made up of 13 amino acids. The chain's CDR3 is CATRGGAKNIQYF. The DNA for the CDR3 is TGTGCCACCCGAGGGGGAGCCAAAAACATTCAGTACTTC.

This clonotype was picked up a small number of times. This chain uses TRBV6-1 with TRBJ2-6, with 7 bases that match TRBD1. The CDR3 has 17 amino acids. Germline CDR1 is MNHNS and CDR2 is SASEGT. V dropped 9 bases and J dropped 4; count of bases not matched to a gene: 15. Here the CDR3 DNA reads TGTGCCAGTCAACTTGACAGGGCCATGAGAGGGGCCAACGTCCTGACTTTC. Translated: CASQLDRAMRGANVLTF.

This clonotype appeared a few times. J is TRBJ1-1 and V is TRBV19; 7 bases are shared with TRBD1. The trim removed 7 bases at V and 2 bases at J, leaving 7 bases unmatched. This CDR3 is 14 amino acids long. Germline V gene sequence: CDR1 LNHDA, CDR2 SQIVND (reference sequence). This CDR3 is CASTTTGYNTEAFF. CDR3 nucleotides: TGTGCCAGTACCACGACAGGGTATAACACTGAAGCTTTCTTT.

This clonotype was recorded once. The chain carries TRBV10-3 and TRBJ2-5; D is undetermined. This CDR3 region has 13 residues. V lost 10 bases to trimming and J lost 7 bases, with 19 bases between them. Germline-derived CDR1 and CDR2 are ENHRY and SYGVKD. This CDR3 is CATCQRRSGTQYF. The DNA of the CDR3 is TGTGCCACTTGTCAAAGGCGGTCGGGGACCCAGTACTTC.

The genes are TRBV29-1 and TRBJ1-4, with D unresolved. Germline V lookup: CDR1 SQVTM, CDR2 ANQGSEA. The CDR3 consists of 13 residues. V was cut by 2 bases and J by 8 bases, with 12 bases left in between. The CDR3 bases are TGCAGCGTTGAACGGGGTTTCGGGGAAAAACTGTTTTTT. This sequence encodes CSVERGFGEKLFF.

The DNA for the CDR3 is TGCGCCAGCAGTCCTCGAGACCGCACTAACTATGGCTACACCTTC. This sequence encodes CASSPRDRTNYGYTF. This chain joins TRBV5-1 and TRBJ1-2, with unresolved D. The length of the CDR3 is 15 residues. The germline CDR1 and CDR2 sequences are SGHRS and YFSETQ. V was shortened by 5 bases and J by 0 bases, with 14 bases between the two germline ends.